These 7 T cell receptor beta chains were sequenced from one sample in a study of T cells after yellow fever vaccination. TCRdb independently ran MiXCR on the 5' RACE reads; one entry per CDR3 protein. Here the sample spans 500,000 to 650,000 distinct CDR3 sequences, roughly an eighth being singletons. Sequences were derived from PBMCs, sampled on the day of the yellow fever booster vaccination. Receptors were obtained from a young man who received the YFV17D yellow fever vaccine.

The rearrangement joins TRBV10-3 to TRBJ1-4; no clear D. The germline gives CDR1 ENHRY, CDR2 SYGVKD. V was cut by 4 bases and J by 7 bases, with 4 bases left in between. The CDR3 totals 11 residues. CDR3 sequence (DNA): TGTGCCATCAGTGGGGGTGAAAAACTGTTTTTT. The encoded protein is CAISGGEKLFF.

This clonotype has a handful of counts. The chain employs TRBV5-1 and TRBJ2-1, with D perhaps assigned TRBD1 or TRBD2 (5 bases each). Germline V gene sequence: CDR1 SGHRS, CDR2 YFSETQ. This CDR3 comprises 16 residues. The V gene lost 3 bases and the J gene lost 8 bases, with 21 bases spanning the gap. The CDR3 here is CASSSAGNVGVHEQFF. The CDR3 bases are TGCGCCAGCAGCTCCGCCGGGAATGTAGGGGTTCATGAGCAGTTCTTC.

The rearrangement uses TRBV5-1 and TRBJ2-1, with unresolved D. The CDR3 length is 14 residues. Per germline, CDR1 SGHRS and CDR2 YFSETQ. Trimming stripped 4 bases from V and 4 bases from J, with 12 bases between. CDR3 region: CASSKDDSYNEQFF. CDR3 in DNA: TGCGCCAGCAGCAAGGATGACTCTTACAATGAGCAGTTCTTC.

This clonotype was counted a few times. The chain combines TRBV29-1 with TRBJ2-5; weak D call: TRBD2 (6 bases). V dropped 4 bases and J dropped 5 bases, with 20 bases sitting between them. The CDR3 runs 15 residues. Germline CDR1 reads SQVTM; CDR2 reads ANQGSEA. The CDR3 bases are TGCAGCGTTGGCCTGGGACTTACGCGAGGGGAGACCCAGTACTTC. Its protein product is CSVGLGLTRGETQYF.

In this sample, this clonotype turned up a few times. The rearrangement uses TRBV12-3 or TRBV12-4 and TRBJ1-1, with a weak D call TRBD1 (5 bases). The CDR3 contains 11 residues. The V gene lost 7 bases and the J gene lost 7 bases, with 10 bases spanning the gap. The CDR3 reads CASTPGLEAFF. The CDR3 DNA reads as TGTGCCAGCACCCCAGGGCTTGAAGCTTTCTTT.

This clonotype has only a few counts. The J gene is TRBJ2-1, the V gene TRBV20-1; 7 bases line up with TRBD2. Trimming cost V 0 bases and J 0 bases; bases outside gene matches: 11. The CDR3 totals 18 residues. Germline V CDR1 and CDR2: DFQATT, SNEGSKA (reference sequence). The CDR3 region has the DNA TGCAGTGCTAGAGAGGCTAGCGGACTCGGGAGCTCCTACAATGAGCAGTTCTTC. Amino acid sequence: CSAREASGLGSSYNEQFF.

CDR3 in amino acids: CASGRETLNTGELFF. DNA for the CDR3: TGCGCCAGCGGTCGGGAGACACTAAACACCGGGGAGCTGTTTTTT. V is TRBV5-1 and J is TRBJ2-2, with D perhaps TRBD2 (6 bases). The CDR3 spans 15 residues. V shed 7 bases and J shed 2 bases, with 15 bases lying between them. Germline CDR1 SGHRS, CDR2 YFSETQ.